The rows below give T cell receptor beta chains drawn from one sample of a study of T cells in Graves' hyperthyroidism and ophthalmopathy. MiXCR, applied by TCRdb to the multiplex PCR reads, yields one record per CDR3 protein. The sample records about 180,000 distinct CDR3 sequences, around 15% being singletons. The sample consisted of blood. These receptors were taken from a woman aged 45-60 years with Graves' hyperthyroidism. The CDR3 runs from the conserved cysteine through the conserved F or W. A D gene is named only where the DNA matches it firmly. The size field is filled for only some rows; it gives once, few, many or a size class.

>TRBV4-1|-|TRBJ2-7|-
TGCGCCAGCAGCCAATCCCCAACAGGGAACGAGCAGTACTTC
CASSQSPTGNEQYF
>TRBV5-1|TRBD1|TRBJ2-7|many
TGCGCCAGCACCCGGACAGGTGAGGACGAGCAGTACTTC
CASTRTGEDEQYF
>TRBV27|-|TRBJ2-1|few
TGTGCCAGCAGTTTATCTGGATCTCTAGGGAGGGAGCAGTTCTTC
CASSLSGSLGREQFF
>TRBV4-1|-|TRBJ1-2|-
TGCGCCAGCAGCCAAGACCCCCTAACGGGCAGGCCAGATGGCTACACCTTC
CASSQDPLTGRPDGYTF
>TRBV5-6|-|TRBJ1-6|-
TGTGCCAGCAGCTTGGACGGTAGCTCCTATAATTCACCCCTCCACTTT
CASSLDGSSYNSPLHF
>TRBV29-1|-|TRBJ2-3|many
TGCAGCGTTCATTTGGGGGGCTACGCAGATACGCAGTATTTT
CSVHLGGYADTQYF
>TRBV6-2/TRBV6-3|-|TRBJ2-2|many
TGTGCCAGCAGTTACGTCGACAGAGACACCGGGGAGCTGTTTTTT
CASSYVDRDTGELFF
>TRBV5-6|TRBD1|TRBJ2-7|-
TGTGCCAGCAGCCCGACAGGGTCACGTAGGTGGTACGAGCAGTACTTC
CASSPTGSRRWYEQYF
>TRBV6-5|-|TRBJ2-3|many
TGTGCCAGCAGTTACTCTCCCTACCTCGAAAGCACAGATACGCAGTATTTT
CASSYSPYLESTDTQYF
>TRBV10-1|TRBD1|TRBJ2-3|many
TGCGCCAGCAGTACCGGGACAGGAGCCTTCACAAATACGCAGTATTTT
CASSTGTGAFTNTQYF
>TRBV12-3/TRBV12-4|-|TRBJ1-5|many
TGTGCCAGCAGCGGTCACAGAAATAGCAATCAGCCCCAGCATTTT
CASSGHRNSNQPQHF
>TRBV7-2|TRBD1|TRBJ1-2|many
TGTGCCAGCAGCCGTAAGACAGGGGACGTCTATGGCTACACCTTC
CASSRKTGDVYGYTF
>TRBV28|-|TRBJ1-5|many
TGTGCCAGCACCCGCTTCGCCCAGCCCCAGCATTTT
CASTRFAQPQHF
>TRBV20-1|TRBD1|TRBJ1-5|many
TGCAGTGCTAGGGGACAGGTAAATCAGCCCCAGCATTTT
CSARGQVNQPQHF
>TRBV4-3|-|TRBJ2-7|once
TGCGCCAGCAGCCAAACTCGACAGGTTACCTACGAGCAGTACTTC
CASSQTRQVTYEQYF
>TRBV29-1|TRBD1|TRBJ1-1|many
TGCAGCGCGGGGACAGGCGGGTTCATGAACACTGAAGCTTTCTTT
CSAGTGGFMNTEAFF
>TRBV12-3/TRBV12-4|-|TRBJ1-1|many
TGTGCCAGCAGGGTCGGGAAGAACACTGAAGCTTTCTTT
CASRVGKNTEAFF
>TRBV5-1|-|TRBJ2-2|few
TGCGCCAGCAGCTTGGCTATCGGGACGGCGGGAACCGGGGAGCTGTTTTTT
CASSLAIGTAGTGELFF
>TRBV5-1|-|TRBJ2-7|many
TGCGCCAGCAGCTTGGATGGAGCCTACGAGCAGTACTTC
CASSLDGAYEQYF
>TRBV10-2|TRBD2|TRBJ2-7|-
TGCGCCAGCAGTGAAACCCCTCTAGCGGGGGGTAGGGAGCAGTACTTC
CASSETPLAGGREQYF
>TRBV6-5|TRBD1|TRBJ2-2|many
TGTGCCAGCAGCCTACTCGGGACAGGGGCTCTCACCGGGGAGCTGTTTTTT
CASSLLGTGALTGELFF
>TRBV5-6|-|TRBJ1-5|-
TGTGCCAGCAGCCTGGGAAGGGCTGAATCTAGCAATCAGCCCCAGCATTTT
CASSLGRAESSNQPQHF
>TRBV7-2|-|TRBJ2-7|many
TGTGCCAGCAGCTCAGATCCCGGGGCATCAACCTACGAGCAGTACTTC
CASSSDPGASTYEQYF
>TRBV11-2|TRBD1|TRBJ1-4|many
TGTGCCAGCAGCCCCATGGCAGGGGGCGGTGAAAAACTGTTTTTT
CASSPMAGGGEKLFF
>TRBV3-1|TRBD2|TRBJ2-3|-
TGTGCCAGTAGCCAAGAAGGAGCGGGGACTAGCACAGATACGCAGTATTTT
CASSQEGAGTSTDTQYF
>TRBV20-1|-|TRBJ1-1|many
TGCATCGGGGGAGCGCCGAACACTGAAGCTTTCTTT
CIGGAPNTEAFF
>TRBV2|-|TRBJ1-6|once
TGTGCCAGCAGCTTGGCCCACTATTCACCCCTCCACTTT
CASSLAHYSPLHF
>TRBV3-1|-|TRBJ2-7|-
TGTGCCAGCAGCCATGGCGGGACCCCCTACGAGCAGTACTTC
CASSHGGTPYEQYF
>TRBV7-9|TRBD1|TRBJ1-4|many
TGTGCCAGCAGCTCTACAGGGGGTGAAAAACTGTTTTTT
CASSSTGGEKLFF
>TRBV7-2|-|TRBJ1-1|many
TGTGCCAGCAGCTCCACCTCGGGGGTTTACACTGAAGCTTTCTTT
CASSSTSGVYTEAFF
>TRBV20-1|-|TRBJ1-5|many
TGCAGTGCACAGGGCTCAATTCAGCCCCAGCATTTT
CSAQGSIQPQHF
>TRBV14|TRBD1|TRBJ1-2|-
TGTGCCAGCAGCCACCCGACAGGGGATGGCTACACCTTC
CASSHPTGDGYTF
>TRBV7-9|-|TRBJ1-2|many
TGTGCCAGCAGCTTAGCGAGAGCGGTGAACTATGGCTACACCTTC
CASSLARAVNYGYTF
>TRBV6-5|TRBD2|TRBJ2-1|many
TGTGCCAGCAGTTACTCGAGGACTAGCCTGGGGGGCGAGCAGTTCTTC
CASSYSRTSLGGEQFF
>TRBV7-2|-|TRBJ1-1|many
TGTGCCAGCAGCTTTACAGGGTACACTGAAGCTTTCTTT
CASSFTGYTEAFF
>TRBV5-4|-|TRBJ1-1|-
TGTGCCAGCAGCATTGGAGGTTTGGGGTCTCCCGAAGCTTTCTTT
CASSIGGLGSPEAFF
>TRBV2|TRBD1|TRBJ1-3|many
TGTGCCAGCTCCCTCGACAGGGGTGGAAACACCATATATTTT
CASSLDRGGNTIYF
>TRBV28|TRBD1|TRBJ1-3|-
TGTGCCAGCAGGCGACAGGGATTGGGCGGAAACACCATATATTTT
CASRRQGLGGNTIYF
>TRBV5-5|-|TRBJ1-1|many
TGTGCCAGCAGCCTCGAGGACAGCGGGGAAGCTTTCTTT
CASSLEDSGEAFF
>TRBV20-1|TRBD1|TRBJ2-1|many
TGCAGTGCGGGACAGCCGGCCTCTACACATGAGCAGTTCTTC
CSAGQPASTHEQFF
>TRBV20-1|-|TRBJ2-7|many
TGCAGTGCCCGATCCTCCGACAGGAGCTCCTACGAGCAGTACTTC
CSARSSDRSSYEQYF
>TRBV6-1|-|TRBJ1-1|-
TGTGCCAGCAACTCCAGGGAGACGAACACTGAAGCTTTCTTT
CASNSRETNTEAFF
>TRBV18|-|TRBJ1-1|many
TGTGCCAGCTCACCTCAACGAGACTACAGGGTCATGAACACTGAAGCTTTCTTT
CASSPQRDYRVMNTEAFF
>TRBV10-3|-|TRBJ1-6|many
TGTGCCATCAGTGAGAGGCAGGGTAAAGGGAATTCACCCCTCCACTTT
CAISERQGKGNSPLHF
>TRBV3-1|-|TRBJ2-7|many
TGTGCCAGCAGCCAAGGACACCCCGGGGACGAGCAGTACTTC
CASSQGHPGDEQYF
>TRBV9|-|TRBJ1-1|few
TGTGCCAGCAGCGTCAGAGGGGGGGTGGGGACTGAAGCTTTCTTT
CASSVRGGVGTEAFF
>TRBV20-1|-|TRBJ2-3|-
TGCAGTGCACCCACTCCTAGCACAGATACGCAGTATTTT
CSAPTPSTDTQYF
>TRBV12-3/TRBV12-4|-|TRBJ2-2|-
TGTGCCACCGAGAGGGACCCGGGGAACACCGGGGAGCTGTTTTTT
CATERDPGNTGELFF
>TRBV14|-|TRBJ2-1|many
TGTGCCAGCAGATCTCAACAGGGGAGGGATAGTGAGCAGTTCTTC
CASRSQQGRDSEQFF